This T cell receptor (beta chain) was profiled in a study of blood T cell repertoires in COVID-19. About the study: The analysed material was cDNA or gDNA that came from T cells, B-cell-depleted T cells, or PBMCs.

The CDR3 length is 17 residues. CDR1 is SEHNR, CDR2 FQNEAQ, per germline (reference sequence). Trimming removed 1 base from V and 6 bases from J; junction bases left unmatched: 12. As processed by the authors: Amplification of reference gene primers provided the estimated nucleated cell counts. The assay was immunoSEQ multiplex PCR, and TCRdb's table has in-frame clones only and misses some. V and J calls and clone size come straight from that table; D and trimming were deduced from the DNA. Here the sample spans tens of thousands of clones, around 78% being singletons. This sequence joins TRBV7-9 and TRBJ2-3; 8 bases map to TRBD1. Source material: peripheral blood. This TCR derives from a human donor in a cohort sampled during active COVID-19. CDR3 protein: CASSLEWQGAFSDTQYF. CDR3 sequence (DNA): TGTGCCAGCAGCTTAGAGTGGCAGGGGGCATTTTCGGATACGCAGTATTTT. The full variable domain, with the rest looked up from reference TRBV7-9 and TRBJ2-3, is DTGVSQNPRHKITKRGQNVTFRCDPISEHNRLYWYRQTLGQGPEFLTYFQNEAQLEKSRLLSDRFSAERPKGSFSTLEIQRTEQGDSAMYLCASSLEWQGAFSDTQYFGPGTRLTVL.